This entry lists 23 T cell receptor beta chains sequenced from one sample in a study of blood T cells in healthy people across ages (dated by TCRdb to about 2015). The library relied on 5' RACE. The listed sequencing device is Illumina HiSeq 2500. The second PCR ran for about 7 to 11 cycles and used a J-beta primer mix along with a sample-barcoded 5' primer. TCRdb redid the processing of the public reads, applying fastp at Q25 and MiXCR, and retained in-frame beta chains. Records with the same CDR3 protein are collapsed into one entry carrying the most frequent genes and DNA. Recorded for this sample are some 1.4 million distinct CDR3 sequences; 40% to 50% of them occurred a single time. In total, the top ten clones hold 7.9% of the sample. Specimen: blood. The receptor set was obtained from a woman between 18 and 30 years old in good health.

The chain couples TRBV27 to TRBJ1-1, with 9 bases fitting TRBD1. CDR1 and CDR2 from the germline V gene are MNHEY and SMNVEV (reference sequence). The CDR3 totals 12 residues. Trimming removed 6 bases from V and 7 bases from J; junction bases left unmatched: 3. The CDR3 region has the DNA TGTGCCAGCAGAACAGGGGGCATTGAAGCTTTCTTT. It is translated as CASRTGGIEAFF.

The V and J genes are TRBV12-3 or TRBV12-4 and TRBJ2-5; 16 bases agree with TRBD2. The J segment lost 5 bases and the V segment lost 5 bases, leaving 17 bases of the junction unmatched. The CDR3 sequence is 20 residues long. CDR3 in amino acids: CASSPLREGLAGGRVETQYF. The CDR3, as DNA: TGTGCCAGCAGTCCCCTACGGGAGGGACTAGCGGGAGGGCGTGTGGAGACCCAGTACTTC.

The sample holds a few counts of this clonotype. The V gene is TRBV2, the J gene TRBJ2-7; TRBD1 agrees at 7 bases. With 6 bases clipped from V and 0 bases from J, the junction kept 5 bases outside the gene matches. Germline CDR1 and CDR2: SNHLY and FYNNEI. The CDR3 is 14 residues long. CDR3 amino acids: CASRLQGTSYEQYF. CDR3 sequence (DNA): TGTGCCAGCAGGCTACAGGGGACCTCCTACGAGCAGTACTTC.

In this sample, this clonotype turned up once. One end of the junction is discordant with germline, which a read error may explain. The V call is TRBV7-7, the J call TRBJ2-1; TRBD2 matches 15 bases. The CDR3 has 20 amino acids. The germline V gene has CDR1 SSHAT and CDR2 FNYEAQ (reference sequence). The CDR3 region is CASSPGTGTSGGFGYNEQFF. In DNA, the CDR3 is TGTGCTAGCAGCCCCGGTACCGGGACTAGCGGGGGGTTTGGGTACAATGAGCAGTTCTTC.

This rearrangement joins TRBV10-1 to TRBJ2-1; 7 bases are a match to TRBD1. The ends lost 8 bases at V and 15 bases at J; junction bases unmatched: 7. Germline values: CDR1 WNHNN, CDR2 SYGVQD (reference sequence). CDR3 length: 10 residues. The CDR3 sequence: CASPNRGRFF. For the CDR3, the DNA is TGCGCCAGCCCGAACAGGGGTCGGTTCTTC.

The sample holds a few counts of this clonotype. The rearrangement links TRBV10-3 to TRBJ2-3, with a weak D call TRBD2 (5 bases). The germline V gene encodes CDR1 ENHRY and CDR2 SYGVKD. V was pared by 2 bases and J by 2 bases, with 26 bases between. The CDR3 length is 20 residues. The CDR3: CAISEEWSRGGTVYTDTQYF. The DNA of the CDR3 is TGTGCCATCAGTGAGGAATGGAGTCGAGGAGGCACTGTCTACACAGATACGCAGTATTTT.

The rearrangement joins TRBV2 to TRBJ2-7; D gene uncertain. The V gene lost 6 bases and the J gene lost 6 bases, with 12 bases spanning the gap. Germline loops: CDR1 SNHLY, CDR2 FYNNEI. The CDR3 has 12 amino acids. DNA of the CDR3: TGTGCCAGCAGGGATCCCACTCGCGAGCAGTACTTC. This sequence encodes CASRDPTREQYF.

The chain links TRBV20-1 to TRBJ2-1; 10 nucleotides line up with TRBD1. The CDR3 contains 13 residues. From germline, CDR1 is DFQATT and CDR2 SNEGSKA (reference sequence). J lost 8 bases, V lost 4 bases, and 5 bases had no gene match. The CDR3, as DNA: TGCAGTGCTAAAGGGACAGGGGTGGATGAGCAGTTCTTC. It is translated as CSAKGTGVDEQFF.

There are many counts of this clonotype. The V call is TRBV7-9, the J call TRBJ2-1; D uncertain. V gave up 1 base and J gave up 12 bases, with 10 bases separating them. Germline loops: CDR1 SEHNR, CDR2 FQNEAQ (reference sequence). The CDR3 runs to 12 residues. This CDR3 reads CASSLGTSGQFF. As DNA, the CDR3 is TGTGCCAGCAGCTTAGGTACCTCTGGGCAGTTCTTC.

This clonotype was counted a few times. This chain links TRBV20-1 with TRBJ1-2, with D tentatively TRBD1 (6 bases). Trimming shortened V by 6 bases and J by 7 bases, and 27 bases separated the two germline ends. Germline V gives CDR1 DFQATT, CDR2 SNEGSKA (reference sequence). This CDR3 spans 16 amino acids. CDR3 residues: CSAPGAGGGGSGGYTF. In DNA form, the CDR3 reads TGCAGTGCCCCGGGGGCCGGGGGCGGAGGGTCTGGTGGCTACACCTTC.

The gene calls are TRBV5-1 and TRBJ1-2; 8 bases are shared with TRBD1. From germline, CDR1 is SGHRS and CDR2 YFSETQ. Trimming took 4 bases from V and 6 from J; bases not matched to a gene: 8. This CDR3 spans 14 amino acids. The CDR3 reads CASSAGQGPNGYTF. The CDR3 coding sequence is TGCGCCAGCAGCGCCGGACAGGGTCCTAATGGCTACACCTTC. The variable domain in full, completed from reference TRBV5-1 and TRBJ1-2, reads KAGVTQTPRYLIKTRGQQVTLSCSPISGHRSVSWYQQTPGQGLQFLFEYFSETQRNKGNFPGRFSGRQFSNSRSEMNVSTLELGDSALYLCASSAGQGPNGYTFGSGTRLTVV.

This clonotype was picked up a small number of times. The CDR3 loop reads CSARPPGGADNSPLHF. CDR3 DNA: TGCAGTGCTAGACCTCCAGGGGGCGCGGATAATTCACCCCTCCACTTT. The V and J genes are TRBV20-1 and TRBJ1-6, with 8 nucleotides matching TRBD1. CDR3 length: 16 residues. The V gene's germline CDR1 is DFQATT and CDR2 SNEGSKA (reference sequence). V lost 2 bases, J lost 5 bases, and 8 bases stayed unmatched.

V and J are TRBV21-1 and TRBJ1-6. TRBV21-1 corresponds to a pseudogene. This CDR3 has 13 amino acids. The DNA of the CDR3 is TGTGCCAGCAGCAAAGTTGAGGGTTCACCCCTCCACTTT. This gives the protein CASSKVEGSPLHF.

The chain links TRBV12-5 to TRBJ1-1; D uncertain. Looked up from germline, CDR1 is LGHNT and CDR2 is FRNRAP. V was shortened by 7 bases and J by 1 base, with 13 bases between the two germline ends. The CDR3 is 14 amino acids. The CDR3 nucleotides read TGTGCTAGTGACTTAGGGCATCCGAACACTGAAGCTTTCTTT. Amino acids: CASDLGHPNTEAFF.

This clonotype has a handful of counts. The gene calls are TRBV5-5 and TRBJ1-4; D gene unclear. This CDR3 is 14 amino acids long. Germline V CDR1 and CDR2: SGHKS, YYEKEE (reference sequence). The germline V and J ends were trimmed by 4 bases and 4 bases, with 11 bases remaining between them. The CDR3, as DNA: TGTGCCAGCAGCCACGGACGGAATAATGAAAAACTGTTTTTT. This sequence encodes CASSHGRNNEKLFF.

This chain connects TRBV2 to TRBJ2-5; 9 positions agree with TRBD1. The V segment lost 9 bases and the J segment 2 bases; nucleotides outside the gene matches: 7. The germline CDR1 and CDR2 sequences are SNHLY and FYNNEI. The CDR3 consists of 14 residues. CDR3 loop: CARTGTGRQETQYF. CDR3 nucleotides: TGTGCCAGAACCGGGACAGGGCGACAAGAGACCCAGTACTTC.

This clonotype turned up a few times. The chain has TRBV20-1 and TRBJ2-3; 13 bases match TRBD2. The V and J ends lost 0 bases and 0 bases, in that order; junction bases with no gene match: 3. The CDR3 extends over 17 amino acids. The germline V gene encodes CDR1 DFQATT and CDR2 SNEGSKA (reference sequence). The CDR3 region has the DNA TGCAGTGCTAGAGATAGGGGACTAGCGGGGAGCACAGATACGCAGTATTTT. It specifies CSARDRGLAGSTDTQYF.

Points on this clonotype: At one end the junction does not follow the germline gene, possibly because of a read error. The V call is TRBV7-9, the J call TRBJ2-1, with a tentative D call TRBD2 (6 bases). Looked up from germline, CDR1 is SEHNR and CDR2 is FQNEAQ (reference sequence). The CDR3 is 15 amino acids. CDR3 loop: CASSFRDFPYKEQFF. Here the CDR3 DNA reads TGTGCCAGCAGCTTCCGGGACTTCCCTTACAAGGAGCAGTTCTTC.

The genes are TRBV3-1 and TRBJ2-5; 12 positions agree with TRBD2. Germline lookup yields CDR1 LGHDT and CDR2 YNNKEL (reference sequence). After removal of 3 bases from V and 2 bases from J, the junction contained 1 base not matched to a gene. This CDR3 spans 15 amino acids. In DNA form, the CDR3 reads TGTGCCAGCAGCCACCTAGCGGGGGGGCAAGAGACCCAGTACTTC. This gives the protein CASSHLAGGQETQYF.

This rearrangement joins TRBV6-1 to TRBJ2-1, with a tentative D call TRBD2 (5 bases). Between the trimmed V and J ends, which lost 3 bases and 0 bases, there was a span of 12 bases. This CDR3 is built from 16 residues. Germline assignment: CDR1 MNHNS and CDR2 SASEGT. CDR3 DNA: TGTGCCAGCAGTGAGGAAGCTAGCCCCTCCTACAATGAGCAGTTCTTC. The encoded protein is CASSEEASPSYNEQFF.

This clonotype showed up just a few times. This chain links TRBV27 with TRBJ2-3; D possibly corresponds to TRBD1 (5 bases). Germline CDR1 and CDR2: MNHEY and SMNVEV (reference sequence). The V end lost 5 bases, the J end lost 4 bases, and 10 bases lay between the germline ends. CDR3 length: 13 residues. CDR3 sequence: CASSVNRPDTQYF. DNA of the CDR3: TGTGCCAGCAGTGTGAACAGGCCAGATACGCAGTATTTT.

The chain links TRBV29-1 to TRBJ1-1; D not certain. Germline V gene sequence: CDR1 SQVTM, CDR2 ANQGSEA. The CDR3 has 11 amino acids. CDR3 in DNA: TGCAGTTCCAAGGAGGGCCCACGGGCTTTCTTT. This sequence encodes CSSKEGPRAFF.

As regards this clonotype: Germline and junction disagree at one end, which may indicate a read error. The CDR3: CASSETGTGYGYTF. In DNA form, the CDR3 reads TGCGCCAGCAGCGAAACCGGGACAGGATATGGCTACACCTTC. The genes are TRBV6-4 and TRBJ1-2; 8 positions agree with TRBD1. There are 14 residues in the CDR3. CDR1 and CDR2 (germline): MRHNA, SNTAGT.